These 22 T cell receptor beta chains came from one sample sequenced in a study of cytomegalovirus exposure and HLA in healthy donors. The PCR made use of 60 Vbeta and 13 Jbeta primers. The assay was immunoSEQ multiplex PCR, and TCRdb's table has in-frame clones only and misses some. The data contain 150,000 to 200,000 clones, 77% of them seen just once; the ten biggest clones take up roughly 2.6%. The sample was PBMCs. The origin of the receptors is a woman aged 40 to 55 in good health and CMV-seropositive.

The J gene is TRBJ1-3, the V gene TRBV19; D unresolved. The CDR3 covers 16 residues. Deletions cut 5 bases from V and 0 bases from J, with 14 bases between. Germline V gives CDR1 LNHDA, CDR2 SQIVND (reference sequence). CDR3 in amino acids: CASSSLRTVSGNTIYF. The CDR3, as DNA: TGTGCCAGTAGTTCCCTCCGAACGGTCTCTGGAAACACCATATATTTT.

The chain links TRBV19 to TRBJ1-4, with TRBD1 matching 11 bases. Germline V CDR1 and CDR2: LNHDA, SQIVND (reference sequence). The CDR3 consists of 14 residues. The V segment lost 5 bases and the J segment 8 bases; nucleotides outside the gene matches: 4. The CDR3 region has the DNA TGTGCCAGTAGTCCTGGGACAGGGGGGGAAAAACTGTTTTTT. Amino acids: CASSPGTGGEKLFF. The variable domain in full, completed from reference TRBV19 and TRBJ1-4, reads DGGITQSPKYLFRKEGQNVTLSCEQNLNHDAMYWYRQDPGQGLRLIYYSQIVNDFQKGDIAEGYSVSREKKESFPLTVTSAQKNPTAFYLCASSPGTGGEKLFFGSGTQLSVL.

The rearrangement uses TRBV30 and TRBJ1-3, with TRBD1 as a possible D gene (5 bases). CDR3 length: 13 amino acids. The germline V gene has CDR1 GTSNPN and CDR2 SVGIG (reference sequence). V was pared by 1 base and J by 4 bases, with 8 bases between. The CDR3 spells CAWSGQPGNTIYF. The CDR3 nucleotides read TGTGCCTGGAGTGGACAGCCCGGAAACACCATATATTTT.

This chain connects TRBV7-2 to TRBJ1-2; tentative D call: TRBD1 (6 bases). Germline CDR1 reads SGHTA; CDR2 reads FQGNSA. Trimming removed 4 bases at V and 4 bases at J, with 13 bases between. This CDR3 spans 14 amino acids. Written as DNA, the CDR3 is TGTGCCAGCAGCTACAGGGAGGGGAGCTATGGCTACACCTTC. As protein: CASSYREGSYGYTF.

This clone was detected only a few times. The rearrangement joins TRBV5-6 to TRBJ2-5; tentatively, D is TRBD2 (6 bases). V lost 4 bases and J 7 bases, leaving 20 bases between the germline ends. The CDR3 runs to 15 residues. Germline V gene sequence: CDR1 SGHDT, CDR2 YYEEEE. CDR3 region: CASSPPGTPTGTQYF. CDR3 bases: TGTGCCAGCAGCCCCCCCGGGACTCCCACCGGGACCCAGTACTTC.

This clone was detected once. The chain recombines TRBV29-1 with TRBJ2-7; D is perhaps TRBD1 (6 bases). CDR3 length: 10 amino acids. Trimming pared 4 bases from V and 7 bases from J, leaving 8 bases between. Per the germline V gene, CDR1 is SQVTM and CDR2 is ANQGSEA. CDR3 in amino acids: CSVGGREQYF. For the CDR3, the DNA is TGCAGCGTTGGGGGGCGAGAGCAGTACTTC.

The CDR3: CASSQSFTPGLAGGLREQYF. DNA of the CDR3: TGCGCCAGCAGCCAATCCTTTACGCCGGGACTAGCGGGGGGGCTTCGCGAGCAGTACTTC. V is TRBV4-1 and J is TRBJ2-7, with 16 bases aligning to TRBD2. The V segment lost 2 bases and the J segment 6 bases; nucleotides outside the gene matches: 16. Germline-derived CDR1 and CDR2 are MGHRA and YSYEKL. CDR3 size: 20 residues.

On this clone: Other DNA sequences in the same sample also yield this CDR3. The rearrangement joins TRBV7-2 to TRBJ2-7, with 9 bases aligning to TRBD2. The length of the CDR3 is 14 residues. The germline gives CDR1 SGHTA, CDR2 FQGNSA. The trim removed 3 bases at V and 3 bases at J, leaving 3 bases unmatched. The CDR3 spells CASSLAAGGYEQYF. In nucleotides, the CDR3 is TGTGCCAGCAGCTTGGCAGCGGGGGGCTACGAGCAGTACTTC.

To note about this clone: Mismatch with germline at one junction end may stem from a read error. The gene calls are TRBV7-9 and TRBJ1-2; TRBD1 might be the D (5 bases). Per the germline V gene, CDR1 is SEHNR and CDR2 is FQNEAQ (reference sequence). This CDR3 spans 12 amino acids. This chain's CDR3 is CSSSKTGGGYTF. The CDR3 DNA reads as TGTTCCAGCAGCAAAACAGGTGGTGGCTACACCTTC.

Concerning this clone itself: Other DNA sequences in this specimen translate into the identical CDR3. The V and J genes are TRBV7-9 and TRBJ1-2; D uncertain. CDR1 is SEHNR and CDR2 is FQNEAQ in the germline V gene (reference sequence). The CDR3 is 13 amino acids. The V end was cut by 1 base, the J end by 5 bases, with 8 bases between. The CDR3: CASSLESLYGYTF. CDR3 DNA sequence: TGTGCCAGCAGCTTAGAGAGCCTGTATGGCTACACCTTC.

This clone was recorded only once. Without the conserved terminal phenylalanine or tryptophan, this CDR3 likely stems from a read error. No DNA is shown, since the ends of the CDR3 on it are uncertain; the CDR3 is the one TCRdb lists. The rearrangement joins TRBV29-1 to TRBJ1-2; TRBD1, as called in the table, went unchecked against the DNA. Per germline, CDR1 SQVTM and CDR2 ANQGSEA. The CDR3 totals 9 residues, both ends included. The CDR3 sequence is CSVPQVPIH.

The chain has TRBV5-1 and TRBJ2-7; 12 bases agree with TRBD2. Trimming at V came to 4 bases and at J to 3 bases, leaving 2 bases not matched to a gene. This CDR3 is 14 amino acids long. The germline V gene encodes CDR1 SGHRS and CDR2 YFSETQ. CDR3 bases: TGCGCCAGCAGCGCGACTAGCGGGAGCTACGAGCAGTACTTC. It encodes CASSATSGSYEQYF.

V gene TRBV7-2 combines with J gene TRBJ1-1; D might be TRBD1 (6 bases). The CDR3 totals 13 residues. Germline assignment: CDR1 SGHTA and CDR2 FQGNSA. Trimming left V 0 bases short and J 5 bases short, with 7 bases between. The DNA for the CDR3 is TGTGCCAGCAGCTTAGCCCAGGGGACTGAAGCTTTCTTT. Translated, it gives CASSLAQGTEAFF.

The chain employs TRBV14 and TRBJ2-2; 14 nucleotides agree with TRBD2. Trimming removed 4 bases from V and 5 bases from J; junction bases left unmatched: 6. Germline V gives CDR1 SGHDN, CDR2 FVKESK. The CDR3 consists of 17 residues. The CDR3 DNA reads TGTGCCAGCAGCCCTTTGACTAGCGGGAGGGTGACCGGGGAGCTGTTTTTT. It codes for CASSPLTSGRVTGELFF.

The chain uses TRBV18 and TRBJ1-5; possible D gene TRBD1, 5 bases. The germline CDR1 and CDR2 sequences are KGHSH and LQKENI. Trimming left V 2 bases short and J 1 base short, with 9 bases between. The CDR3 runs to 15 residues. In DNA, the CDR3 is TGTGCCAGCTCACCAAGCCCAGGGAGCAATCAGCCCCAGCATTTT. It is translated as CASSPSPGSNQPQHF.

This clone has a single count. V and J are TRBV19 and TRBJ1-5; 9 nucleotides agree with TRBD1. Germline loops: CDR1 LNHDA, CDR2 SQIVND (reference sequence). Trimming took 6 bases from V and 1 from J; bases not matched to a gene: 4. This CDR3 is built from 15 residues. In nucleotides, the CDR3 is TGTGCCAGTAGAGACGACAGGGGGAGCAATCAGCCCCAGCATTTT. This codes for CASRDDRGSNQPQHF. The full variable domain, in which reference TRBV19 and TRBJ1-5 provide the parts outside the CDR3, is DGGITQSPKYLFRKEGQNVTLSCEQNLNHDAMYWYRQDPGQGLRLIYYSQIVNDFQKGDIAEGYSVSREKKESFPLTVTSAQKNPTAFYLCASRDDRGSNQPQHFGDGTRLSIL.

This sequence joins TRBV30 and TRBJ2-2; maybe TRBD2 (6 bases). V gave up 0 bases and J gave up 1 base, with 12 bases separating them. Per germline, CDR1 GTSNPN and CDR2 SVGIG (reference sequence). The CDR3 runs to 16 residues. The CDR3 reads CAWSVPGRGNTGELFF. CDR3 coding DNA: TGTGCCTGGAGTGTACCCGGGCGGGGGAACACCGGGGAGCTGTTTTTT.

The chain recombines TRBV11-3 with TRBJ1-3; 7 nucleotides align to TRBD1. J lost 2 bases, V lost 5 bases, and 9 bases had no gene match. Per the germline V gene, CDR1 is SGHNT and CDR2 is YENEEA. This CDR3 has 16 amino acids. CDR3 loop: CASSLLTGDAGNTIYF. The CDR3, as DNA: TGTGCCAGCAGCCTCCTAACAGGGGACGCTGGAAACACCATATATTTT. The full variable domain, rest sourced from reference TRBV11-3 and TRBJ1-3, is EAGVVQSPRYKIIEKKQPVAFWCNPISGHNTLYWYLQNLGQGPELLIRYENEEAVDDSQLPKDRFSAERLKGVDSTLKIQPAELGDSAVYLCASSLLTGDAGNTIYFGEGSWLTVV.

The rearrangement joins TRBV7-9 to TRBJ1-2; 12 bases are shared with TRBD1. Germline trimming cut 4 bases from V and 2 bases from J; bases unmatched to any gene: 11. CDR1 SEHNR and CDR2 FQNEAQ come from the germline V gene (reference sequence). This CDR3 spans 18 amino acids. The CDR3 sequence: CASSSRRGQGALNYGYTF. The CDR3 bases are TGTGCCAGCAGCTCTCGTCGGGGACAGGGGGCCTTAAACTATGGCTACACCTTC.

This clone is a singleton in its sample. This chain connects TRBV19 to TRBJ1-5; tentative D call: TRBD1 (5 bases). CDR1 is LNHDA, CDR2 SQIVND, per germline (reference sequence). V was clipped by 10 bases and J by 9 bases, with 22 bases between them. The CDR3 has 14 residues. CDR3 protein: CAISRGAEWWPQHF. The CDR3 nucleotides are TGTGCCATCTCTCGCGGGGCTGAATGGTGGCCCCAGCATTTT.

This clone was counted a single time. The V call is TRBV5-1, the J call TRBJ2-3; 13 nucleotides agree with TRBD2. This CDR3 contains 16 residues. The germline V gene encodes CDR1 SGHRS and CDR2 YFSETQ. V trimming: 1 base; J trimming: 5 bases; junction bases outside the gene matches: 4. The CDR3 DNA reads TGCGCCAGCAGCTTGACTAGCGGGGGGGCCGGAGATACGCAGTATTTT. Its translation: CASSLTSGGAGDTQYF. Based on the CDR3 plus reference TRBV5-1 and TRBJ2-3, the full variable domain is KAGVTQTPRYLIKTRGQQVTLSCSPISGHRSVSWYQQTPGQGLQFLFEYFSETQRNKGNFPGRFSGRQFSNSRSEMNVSTLELGDSALYLCASSLTSGGAGDTQYFGPGTRLTVL.

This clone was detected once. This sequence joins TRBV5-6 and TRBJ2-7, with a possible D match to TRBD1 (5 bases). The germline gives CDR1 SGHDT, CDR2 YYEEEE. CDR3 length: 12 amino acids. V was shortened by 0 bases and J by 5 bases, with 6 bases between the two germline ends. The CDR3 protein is CASSLVRDEQYF. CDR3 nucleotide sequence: TGTGCCAGCAGCTTGGTCAGGGACGAGCAGTACTTC.